This note documents a single TCR beta chain sequence. TCRdb re-analysed the RACE reads in MiXCR, keeping a single row per CDR3 protein. Altogether about 97,000 distinct CDR3 sequences are present, 27% being singletons, with the ten largest covering 10%. Time point in this sample: patch test 3, about 24 weeks after DPC sensitization. Treatment noted: therapeutic diphenylcyclopropenone sensitization with weekly scalp DPC. This sample stems from a study of human T cells and chemical hapten exposure. Study-wide context: The patients were mostly female; they had alopecia areata, totalis or universalis.

The CDR3 consists of 13 residues. Germline CDR1 SGHTA, CDR2 FQGTGA. Trimming shortened V by 6 bases and J by 5 bases, and 13 bases separated the two germline ends. Source: whole blood, taken in connection with sensitization to the hapten diphenylcyclopropenone (DPC). This TCR came from a middle-aged man with alopecia areata. Some clones in this sample may be carry-over from other donors' samples. The chain joins TRBV7-3 to TRBJ1-1; a possible D gene is TRBD1 (5 bases). The CDR3 here is CASSLRGETEAFF. Here the CDR3 DNA reads TGTGCCAGCAGTTTGAGAGGGGAGACTGAAGCTTTCTTT.